Included here is one TCR beta chain sequence, with context. In the study's own analysis: Estimated nucleated cell counts came from reference gene primer amplification. Clones were sequenced by immunoSEQ multiplex PCR, and TCRdb holds only the in-frame ones, with some missing. That table is the source of V, J and clone size, and D and trimming were worked out from the DNA. The sample includes about 190,000 clones, about 85% of them seen just once. These data originate in a study of blood T cell repertoires in COVID-19. Study-level background: Some COVID-19 samples were acute and others convalescent; all came from the United States, Italy and Spain. T cells, B-cell-depleted T cells, or PBMCs provided the cDNA or gDNA that served as material.

The TCR sequence derives from a man between 65 and 79 years old with active or convalescent COVID-19. Material for sequencing was peripheral blood.

CDR3 region: CASQPSGSGTGELFF. CDR3 nucleotide sequence: TGTGCCAGCCAGCCTAGCGGGAGCGGGACCGGGGAGCTGTTTTTT. This chain connects TRBV28 to TRBJ2-2, with 10 nucleotides matching TRBD2. Germline V gene lookup returns CDR1 MDHEN and CDR2 SYDVKM. The length of the CDR3 is 15 residues. V gave up 8 bases and J gave up 5 bases; unmatched junction bases: 8.